This entry lists 3 T cell receptor beta chains sequenced from one sample in a study of blood T cell repertoires in COVID-19 (dated by TCRdb to 2018 to 2021). The method was the immunoSEQ multiplex PCR assay. In TCRdb, the immuneACCESS table is reduced to in-frame sequences with V and J assigned. These tables do not hold every clone; where another copy was compared, an unresolved V gene accounts for under half, and the others remain unexplained. This sample holds roughly 87,000 clones; around 84% were observed only once. The ten largest clones represent roughly 5.1% of the sample. Sequences were obtained from peripheral blood. The receptors here all came from a man aged 35-49 years with acute or convalescent COVID-19.

V and J are TRBV18 and TRBJ2-6; maybe TRBD1 (5 bases). Germline CDR1 and CDR2: KGHSH and LQKENI. The CDR3 consists of 15 residues. The V end lost 5 bases, the J end lost 4 bases, and 12 bases lay between the germline ends. The DNA of the CDR3 is TGTGCCAGCTCAGAGCAGGGAACCGGGGCCAACGTCCTGACTTTC. It is translated as CASSEQGTGANVLTF.

This sequence joins TRBV19 and TRBJ2-4; D call uncertain. Germline CDR1 and CDR2: LNHDA and SQIVND (reference sequence). The CDR3 sequence is 13 residues long. The V gene lost 0 bases and the J gene lost 5 bases, with 5 bases spanning the gap. Written as DNA, the CDR3 is TGTGCCAGTAGTATAGACAGCGAAAACATTCAGTACTTC. Protein: CASSIDSENIQYF.

V is TRBV5-6 and J is TRBJ2-7; D possibly corresponds to TRBD1 (6 bases). V shed 4 bases and J shed 3 bases, with 11 bases lying between them. The CDR3 has 13 amino acids. Germline CDR1 and CDR2: SGHDT and YYEEEE. The CDR3 loop reads CASSTGHLYEQYF. Here the CDR3 DNA reads TGTGCCAGCAGCACGGGACATCTCTACGAGCAGTACTTC.